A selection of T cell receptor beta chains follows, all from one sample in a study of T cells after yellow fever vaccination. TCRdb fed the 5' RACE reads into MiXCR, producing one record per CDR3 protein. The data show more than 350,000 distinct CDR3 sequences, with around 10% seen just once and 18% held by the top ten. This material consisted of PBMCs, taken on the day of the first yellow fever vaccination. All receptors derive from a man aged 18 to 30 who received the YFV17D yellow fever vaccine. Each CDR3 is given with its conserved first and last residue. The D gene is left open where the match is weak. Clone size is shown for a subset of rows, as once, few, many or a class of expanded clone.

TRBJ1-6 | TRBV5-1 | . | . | CASSLEAENSPLHF | TGCGCCAGCAGCTTGGAGGCAGAGAATTCACCCCTCCACTTT
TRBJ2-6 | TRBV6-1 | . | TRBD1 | CASSESQGATGANVLTF | TGTGCCAGCAGTGAATCCCAGGGGGCAACCGGGGCCAACGTCCTGACTTTC
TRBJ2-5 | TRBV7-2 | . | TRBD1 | CASRGRGRTGTKETQYF | TGTGCCAGCAGGGGAAGGGGAAGGACAGGGACGAAAGAGACCCAGTACTTC
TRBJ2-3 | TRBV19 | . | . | CASSGRIRGTDTQYF | TGTGCCAGTAGTGGACGGATCAGGGGCACAGATACGCAGTATTTT
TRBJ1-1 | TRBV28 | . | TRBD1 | CASSFFFRGGQLNTEAFF | TGTGCCAGCAGTTTTTTTTTCCGAGGGGGCCAACTGAACACTGAAGCTTTCTTT
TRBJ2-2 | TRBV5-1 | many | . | CASSLQGLGTGELFF | TGCGCCAGCAGCCTTCAGGGGCTGGGCACCGGGGAGCTGTTTTTT
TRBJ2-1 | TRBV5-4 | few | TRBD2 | CASSPVLAGGYNEQFF | TGTGCCAGCAGCCCCGTATTAGCGGGGGGGTACAATGAGCAGTTCTTC
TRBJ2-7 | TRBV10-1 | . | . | CASSEGQGQSEQYF | TGCGCCAGCAGTGAAGGGCAGGGGCAGTCCGAGCAGTACTTC
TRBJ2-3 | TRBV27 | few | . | CASSLSIQGTYTDTQYF | TGTGCCAGCAGTTTATCTATCCAGGGGACCTACACAGATACGCAGTATTTT
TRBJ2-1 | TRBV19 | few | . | CASRQGAAGANEQFF | TGTGCCAGTAGGCAGGGGGCGGCGGGGGCCAATGAGCAGTTCTTC
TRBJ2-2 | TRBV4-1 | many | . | CASSATGIGELFF | TGCGCCAGCAGCGCCACAGGGATTGGGGAGCTGTTTTTT
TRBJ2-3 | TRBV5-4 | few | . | CASSLGNTQYF | TGTGCCAGCAGCTTAGGCAATACGCAGTATTTT
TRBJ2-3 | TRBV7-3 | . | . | CASSPLGRTDTQYF | TGTGCCAGCAGCCCATTGGGACGGACAGATACGCAGTATTTT
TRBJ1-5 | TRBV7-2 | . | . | CASSRTGPRTSQPQHF | TGTGCCAGCAGCCGAACGGGACCGAGGACAAGTCAGCCCCAGCATTTT
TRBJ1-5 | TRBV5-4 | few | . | CASSFSQSSNQPQHF | TGTGCCAGCAGCTTCAGTCAGAGTAGCAATCAGCCCCAGCATTTT
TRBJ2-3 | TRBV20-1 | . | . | CSARDPSTARTQYF | TGCAGTGCTAGAGATCCTAGCACCGCCAGGACGCAGTATTTT
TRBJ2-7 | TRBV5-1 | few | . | CASSPGPVGGEQYF | TGCGCCAGCAGCCCAGGTCCCGTGGGGGGCGAGCAGTACTTC
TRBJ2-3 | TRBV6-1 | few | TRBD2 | CASKWRGGPDTQYF | TGTGCCAGCAAATGGCGGGGGGGGCCAGATACGCAGTATTTT
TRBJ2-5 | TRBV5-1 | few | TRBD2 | CASSFQASGETQYF | TGCGCCAGCAGCTTCCAGGCTAGCGGGGAGACCCAGTACTTC
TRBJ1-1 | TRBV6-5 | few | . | CASSYFLGSNTEAFF | TGTGCCAGCAGTTACTTTTTGGGGTCGAACACTGAAGCTTTCTTT
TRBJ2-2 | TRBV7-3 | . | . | CASSFLPVANTGELFF | TGTGCCAGCAGCTTCCTTCCTGTCGCGAACACCGGGGAGCTGTTTTTT
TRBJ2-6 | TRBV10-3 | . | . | CAISGTASSGANVLTF | TGTGCCATCAGTGGGACAGCCAGCTCTGGGGCCAACGTCCTGACTTTC
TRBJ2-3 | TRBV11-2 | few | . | CASSFSFTDTQYF | TGTGCCAGCAGCTTCTCATTCACAGATACGCAGTATTTT
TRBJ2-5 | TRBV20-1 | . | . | CSAKTGQETQYF | TGCAGTGCGAAAACAGGACAAGAGACCCAGTACTTC
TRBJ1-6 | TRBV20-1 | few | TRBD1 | CSARAFGTGDSPLHF | TGCAGTGCTAGAGCGTTCGGGACAGGGGATTCACCCCTCCACTTT
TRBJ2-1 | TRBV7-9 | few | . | CASSPPRGHEQFF | TGTGCCAGCAGCCCGCCCCGTGGCCATGAGCAGTTCTTC
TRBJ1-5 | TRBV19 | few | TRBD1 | CASSPGTGGIQPQHF | TGTGCCAGTAGTCCAGGGACAGGGGGCATACAGCCCCAGCATTTT
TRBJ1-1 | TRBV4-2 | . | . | CASSRGRTNTEAFF | TGTGCCAGCAGCCGAGGCAGGACGAACACTGAAGCTTTCTTT
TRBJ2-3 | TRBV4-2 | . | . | CASSQDARGPSSTDTQYF | TGTGCCAGCAGCCAAGACGCAAGGGGACCCAGCAGCACAGATACGCAGTATTTT
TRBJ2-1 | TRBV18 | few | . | CASSPLSFRNEQFF | TGTGCCAGCTCACCCCTAAGTTTCCGCAATGAGCAGTTCTTC
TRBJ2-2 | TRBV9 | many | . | CASSTSGELFF | TGTGCCAGCAGCACGAGCGGGGAGCTGTTTTTT
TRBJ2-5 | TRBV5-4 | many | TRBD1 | CASSLQGALETQYF | TGTGCCAGCAGCTTACAGGGGGCGCTGGAGACCCAGTACTTC
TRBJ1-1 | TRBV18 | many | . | CASSQGENTEAFF | TGTGCCAGCTCACAGGGCGAAAACACTGAAGCTTTCTTT
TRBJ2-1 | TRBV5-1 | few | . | CASSSGTFSYNEQFF | TGCGCCAGCAGCTCGGGGACTTTCTCCTACAATGAGCAGTTCTTC
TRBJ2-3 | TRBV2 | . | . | CASSRDGSTDTQYF | TGTGCCAGCAGTCGGGACGGTAGCACAGATACGCAGTATTTT
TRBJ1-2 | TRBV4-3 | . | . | CASSQDRGPNYGYTF | TGCGCCAGCAGCCAAGATCGGGGGCCCAACTATGGCTACACCTTC
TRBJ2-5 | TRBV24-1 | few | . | CATSDIFGETQYF | TGTGCCACCAGTGATATCTTTGGTGAGACCCAGTACTTC
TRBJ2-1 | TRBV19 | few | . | CASSIVSFGHGNEQFF | TGTGCCAGTAGTATAGTCAGTTTCGGGCACGGCAATGAGCAGTTCTTC
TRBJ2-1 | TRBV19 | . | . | CASSMVNEQFF | TGTGCCAGTAGTATGGTCAATGAGCAGTTCTTC
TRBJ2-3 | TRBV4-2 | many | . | CASSQKGMTDTDTQYF | TGTGCCAGCAGCCAAAAGGGAATGACAGACACAGATACGCAGTATTTT
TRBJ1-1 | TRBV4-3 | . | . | CASSRRYLGSQAFF | TGCGCCAGCAGCCGGCGCTATCTGGGTAGTCAAGCTTTCTTT
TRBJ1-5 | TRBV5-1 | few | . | CASSLGASGNQPQHF | TGCGCCAGCAGCTTGGGGGCGAGTGGAAATCAGCCCCAGCATTTT
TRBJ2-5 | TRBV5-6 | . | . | CASSLGDGETQYF | TGTGCCAGCAGCTTAGGGGACGGAGAGACCCAGTACTTC
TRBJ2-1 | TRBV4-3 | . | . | CASSQEGGREKQFF | TGCGCCAGCAGCCAAGAGGGGGGTCGGGAGAAGCAGTTCTTC
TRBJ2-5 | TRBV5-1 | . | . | CASRLGSGETQYF | TGCGCCAGCAGGTTGGGTAGCGGTGAGACCCAGTACTTC
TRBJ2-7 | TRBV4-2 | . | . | CASSPEGGSGHAYEQYF | TGTGCCAGCAGCCCCGAGGGCGGCAGCGGCCACGCCTACGAGCAGTACTTC
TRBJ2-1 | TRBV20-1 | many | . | CSARGTGHHSYNEQFF | TGCAGTGCTAGAGGCACAGGGCACCACTCCTACAATGAGCAGTTCTTC
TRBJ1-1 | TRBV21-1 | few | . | CASSKSGPGEAFF | TGTGCCAGCAGCAAAAGTGGACCGGGTGAAGCTTTCTTT
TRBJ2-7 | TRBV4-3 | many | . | CASSQGGRLNEQYF | TGCGCCAGCAGCCAAGGAGGACGGTTGAACGAGCAGTACTTC
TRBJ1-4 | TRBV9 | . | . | CASSADRTTDEKLFF | TGTGCCAGCAGCGCTGACAGGACGACGGATGAAAAACTGTTTTTT